A single sample gave rise to the 22 T cell receptor beta chains below, sequenced in a study of cytomegalovirus exposure and HLA in healthy donors. It was with 60 Vbeta and 13 Jbeta primers that the PCR ran. Here immunoSEQ multiplex PCR was the method, and the copy in TCRdb shows in-frame clones only, minus some. The data contain roughly 120,000 clones, 77% of them seen just once; the ten biggest clones take up roughly 3.5%. The material sequenced was PBMCs. The receptors originated from a human donor in good health.

This rearrangement joins TRBV10-3 to TRBJ1-2; TRBD1 agrees at 9 bases. The CDR3 has 14 residues. CDR1 is ENHRY, CDR2 SYGVKD, per germline. V shed 2 bases and J 8 bases; nucleotides not matched to a gene: 6. The CDR3 protein is CAISEGDRVYGYTF. The CDR3 coding sequence is TGTGCCATCAGTGAGGGGGACAGGGTTTACGGCTACACCTTC.

A few counts support this clone. V and J are TRBV2 and TRBJ1-4; 9 positions agree with TRBD1. This CDR3 contains 15 residues. CDR1 is SNHLY and CDR2 is FYNNEI in the germline V gene. Unmatched junction bases numbered 9, after V lost 4 bases and J lost 9 bases. CDR3 in DNA: TGTGCCAGCAGTGTGGGACAGGGAAATAGGCAAAAACTGTTTTTT. This sequence encodes CASSVGQGNRQKLFF.

The chain links TRBV7-8 to TRBJ2-7, with D possibly matching TRBD2 (7 bases). V lost 5 bases and J lost 2, with 19 bases in between. Germline V lookup: CDR1 SGHVS, CDR2 FQNEAQ. The CDR3 is 16 amino acids. Written as DNA, the CDR3 is TGTGCCAGCAGCCTCGTAGGAGGGGGAGGGACCTACGAGCAGTACTTC. It yields the protein CASSLVGGGGTYEQYF.

The genes are TRBV28 and TRBJ1-2; 8 bases fit TRBD1. Germline V gene data show CDR1 as MDHEN and CDR2 as SYDVKM. The trim removed 3 bases at V and 6 bases at J, leaving 0 bases unmatched. There are 12 residues in the CDR3. The CDR3: CASSFRGHGYTF. In nucleotides, the CDR3 is TGTGCCAGCAGTTTCAGGGGGCATGGCTACACCTTC.

Notes on this clone: Other DNA variants within this sample encode the same CDR3. The J gene is TRBJ2-7, the V gene TRBV5-1, with 8 bases that match TRBD1. The CDR3 covers 15 residues. Germline V gives CDR1 SGHRS, CDR2 YFSETQ. With 0 bases clipped from V and 4 bases from J, the junction kept 6 bases outside the gene matches. DNA for the CDR3: TGCGCCAGCAGCTTGGTAGGGACAGGAGTTTACGAGCAGTACTTC. Encoded protein: CASSLVGTGVYEQYF.

This clone was observed once. J is TRBJ2-5 and V is TRBV6-1; the D gene is possibly TRBD1 (5 bases). The CDR3 length is 15 residues. The V end was cut by 2 bases, the J end by 5 bases, with 15 bases between. Germline V gives CDR1 MNHNS, CDR2 SASEGT. The CDR3 DNA reads TGTGCCAGCAGTGAACAAGGGCAGGGTGTTGAGACCCAGTACTTC. It translates to CASSEQGQGVETQYF.

This chain connects TRBV6-1 to TRBJ1-4; 9 bases are shared with TRBD1. With 4 bases clipped from V and 0 bases from J, the junction kept 3 bases outside the gene matches. CDR1 and CDR2 from the germline V gene are MNHNS and SASEGT. The CDR3 is 16 amino acids. DNA of the CDR3: TGTGCCAGCAGTGGGACAGGGGTGACAACTAATGAAAAACTGTTTTTT. It translates to CASSGTGVTTNEKLFF.

This clone was counted only a few times. The chain links TRBV12-5 to TRBJ1-5; D call uncertain. Germline V CDR1 and CDR2: LGHNT, FRNRAP. The CDR3 consists of 14 residues. V lost 1 base, J lost 3 bases, and 7 bases lay in between. CDR3 protein: CASGLARDNQPQHF. The DNA for the CDR3 is TGTGCTAGTGGTTTGGCCCGAGACAATCAGCCCCAGCATTTT. Combining the CDR3 with reference TRBV12-5 and TRBJ1-5 gives the whole variable domain DARVTQTPRHKVTEMGQEVTMRCQPILGHNTVFWYRQTMMQGLELLAYFRNRAPLDDSGMPKDRFSAEMPDATLATLKIQPSEPRDSAVYFCASGLARDNQPQHFGDGTRLSIL.

CDR3 sequence reads: CASSLDPGTSGSNEQFF. DNA for the CDR3: TGCGCCAGCAGCTTGGACCCGGGGACTAGCGGGAGCAATGAGCAGTTCTTC. The V call is TRBV5-1, the J call TRBJ2-1; TRBD2 matches 14 bases. CDR3 length equals 17 residues. Trimming cost V 0 bases and J 6 bases; bases outside gene matches: 5. CDR1 and CDR2 from the germline V gene are SGHRS and YFSETQ.

V gene TRBV28 combines with J gene TRBJ2-7; the D gene is possibly TRBD1 (5 bases). V was trimmed by 6 bases and J by 6 bases, leaving 12 bases between them. CDR3 size: 12 residues. Germline lookup yields CDR1 MDHEN and CDR2 SYDVKM. The CDR3 loop reads CASSPPGREQYF. CDR3 coding DNA: TGTGCCAGCAGCCCCCCAGGGCGCGAGCAGTACTTC.

This rearrangement joins TRBV10-3 to TRBJ2-7; D is perhaps TRBD2 (5 bases). Looked up from germline, CDR1 is ENHRY and CDR2 is SYGVKD. The CDR3 is made up of 14 amino acids. Between the trimmed V and J ends, which lost 3 bases and 2 bases, there was a span of 11 bases. CDR3 sequence: CAISDEGRAYEQYF. CDR3 in DNA: TGTGCCATCAGTGACGAGGGAAGGGCCTACGAGCAGTACTTC.

The chain is built from TRBV5-1 and TRBJ1-1, with 7 bases identical to TRBD1. CDR3 length: 16 amino acids. Trimming removed 0 bases from V and 0 bases from J; junction bases left unmatched: 5. Germline-derived CDR1 and CDR2 are SGHRS and YFSETQ. In DNA form, the CDR3 reads TGCGCCAGCAGCTTGGACTGGGACAGTATGAACACTGAAGCTTTCTTT. Its protein product is CASSLDWDSMNTEAFF. The whole variable domain, remainder taken from reference TRBV5-1 and TRBJ1-1, is KAGVTQTPRYLIKTRGQQVTLSCSPISGHRSVSWYQQTPGQGLQFLFEYFSETQRNKGNFPGRFSGRQFSNSRSEMNVSTLELGDSALYLCASSLDWDSMNTEAFFGQGTRLTVV.

The rearrangement uses TRBV4-1 and TRBJ2-1; 9 bases agree with TRBD2. J was trimmed by 0 bases and V by 5 bases; bases with no gene match: 11. The CDR3 has 18 amino acids. From germline, CDR1 is MGHRA and CDR2 YSYEKL. The CDR3 region is CASSSTGTSRRSYNEQFF. In DNA, the CDR3 is TGCGCCAGCAGCTCAACCGGGACTAGCCGGCGCTCCTACAATGAGCAGTTCTTC.

The chain recombines TRBV6-5 with TRBJ2-1; 11 bases fit TRBD2. Looked up from germline, CDR1 is MNHEY and CDR2 is SVGAGI. The trim removed 0 bases at V and 7 bases at J, leaving 5 bases unmatched. The CDR3 totals 16 residues. The CDR3 protein is CASSYSSGRAGNEQFF. The CDR3 DNA reads TGTGCCAGCAGTTACTCTAGCGGGAGGGCCGGTAATGAGCAGTTCTTC.

This clone was recorded only once. The CDR3 sequence: CASSGQGSGANVLTF. As DNA, the CDR3 is TGTGCCAGTAGTGGACAGGGATCTGGGGCCAACGTCCTGACTTTC. This chain joins TRBV19 and TRBJ2-6; TRBD1 agrees at 8 bases. Germline V gene lookup returns CDR1 LNHDA and CDR2 SQIVND (reference sequence). The trim removed 5 bases at V and 1 base at J, leaving 1 base unmatched. The length of the CDR3 is 15 residues.

The chain uses TRBV5-1 and TRBJ1-2, with TRBD1 as a possible D gene (6 bases). Germline loops: CDR1 SGHRS, CDR2 YFSETQ. The CDR3 has 14 residues. V was cut by 0 bases and J by 8 bases, with 14 bases left in between. CDR3 sequence: CASSLARGVEGYTF. The CDR3 coding sequence is TGCGCCAGCAGCTTGGCCAGGGGAGTTGAGGGCTACACCTTC.

The rearrangement links TRBV6-1 to TRBJ1-1; 7 bases align to TRBD1. This CDR3 region has 14 residues. Germline V CDR1 and CDR2: MNHNS, SASEGT. Losses at the gene ends were 7 bases for V and 11 bases for J; bases not matched to a gene: 16. The CDR3 nucleotides read TGTGCCAGCACCTCAAAGGACAGGTCTGTCTCGGCTTTCTTT. Its translation is CASTSKDRSVSAFF.

The CDR3: CASRGGQGGGQPQHF. CDR3 nucleotides: TGTGCCAGCAGGGGAGGACAGGGTGGCGGCCAGCCCCAGCATTTT. J is TRBJ1-5 and V is TRBV6-5; TRBD1 agrees at 8 bases. Germline loops: CDR1 MNHEY, CDR2 SVGAGI. Trimming at V came to 6 bases and at J to 7 bases, leaving 11 bases not matched to a gene. This CDR3 is 15 amino acids long.

The chain employs TRBV6-5 and TRBJ1-5; D gene uncertain. Germline V gene data show CDR1 as MNHEY and CDR2 as SVGAGI. V lost 0 bases to trimming and J lost 1 base, with 7 bases between them. This CDR3 is built from 15 residues. CDR3 nucleotides: TGTGCCAGCAGTTACTCGCGGCGGAGCAATCAGCCCCAGCATTTT. It codes for CASSYSRRSNQPQHF.

The chain employs TRBV7-3 and TRBJ2-3; 8 bases agree with TRBD2. There are 15 residues in the CDR3. V lost 2 bases to trimming and J lost 5 bases; unmatched junction nucleotides: 6. The germline gives CDR1 SGHTA, CDR2 FQGTGA. In DNA form, the CDR3 reads TGTGCCAGCAGCTTAGTGGCGGGAGGTAAAGATACGCAGTATTTT. Protein: CASSLVAGGKDTQYF.

The chain joins TRBV28 to TRBJ2-1; weak D call: TRBD2 (6 bases). The V gene lost 5 bases and the J gene lost 14 bases, with 25 bases spanning the gap. The CDR3 has 15 amino acids. Germline V gene lookup returns CDR1 MDHEN and CDR2 SYDVKM. The CDR3 DNA sequence: TGTGCCAGCAGTCCCCCAGGTAGCGGCTACCCGGTGGAGTTCTTC. It codes for CASSPPGSGYPVEFF. Full variable domain (rest looked up from reference TRBV28 and TRBJ2-1): DVKVTQSSRYLVKRTGEKVFLECVQDMDHENMFWYRQDPGLGLRLIYFSYDVKMKEKGDIPEGYSVSREKKERFSLILESASTNQTSMYLCASSPPGSGYPVEFFGPGTRLTVL.

J is TRBJ1-4 and V is TRBV5-1, with D possibly being TRBD1 (5 bases). CDR1 and CDR2 (germline): SGHRS, YFSETQ. The ends were cut back, 4 bases at V and 3 bases at J, with 10 bases in the middle. This CDR3 contains 14 residues. The CDR3, as DNA: TGCGCCAGCAGCCAGGGCGATTCTAATGAAAAACTGTTTTTT. This codes for CASSQGDSNEKLFF. Full variable domain (rest looked up from reference TRBV5-1 and TRBJ1-4): KAGVTQTPRYLIKTRGQQVTLSCSPISGHRSVSWYQQTPGQGLQFLFEYFSETQRNKGNFPGRFSGRQFSNSRSEMNVSTLELGDSALYLCASSQGDSNEKLFFGSGTQLSVL.